The rows below give T cell receptor beta chains drawn from one sample of a study of control samples from healthy donors and cancer patients. Sequencing was performed with immunoSEQ multiplex PCR; in TCRdb, only in-frame clones are kept and a portion is missing. The sample shows over 85,000 clones, 70% to 85% of them seen only once. Sequencing was done on a sample of PBMCs. The receptors here all came from a man in his 70s with lung cancer. CDR3s include the opening cysteine and the closing phenylalanine or tryptophan. Fields, in order: J gene, clone size, D gene, V gene, CDR3 DNA, CDR3 protein. A D gene is named only where the DNA matches it firmly. Not every row has a clone size; where given, it reads once, few, many or a size class.

TRBJ1-3,-,-,TRBV18,TGTGCCAGCTCCCGTACATCAGGGAACTCTGGAAACACCATATATTTT,CASSRTSGNSGNTIYF
TRBJ1-1,once,TRBD1,TRBV4-1,TGCGCCAGCAGCCAAGAGACAGGGGGTTTCCCTGAAGCTTTCTTT,CASSQETGGFPEAFF
TRBJ1-1,-,-,TRBV15,TGTGCCACCAGCAGAGATCCGGTCAACACTGAAGCTTTCTTT,CATSRDPVNTEAFF
TRBJ2-1,-,-,TRBV5-1,TGCGCCAGCAGCTTGGTTTCAGGGTCCCATGAGCAGTTCTTC,CASSLVSGSHEQFF
TRBJ1-5,-,-,TRBV19,TGTGCCAGTTCTCATCTTGGGGGGGGGCGGAATCAGCCCCAGCATTTT,CASSHLGGGRNQPQHF
TRBJ2-7,-,-,TRBV7-2,TGTGCCAGCAGTCCCTCCTTGGGACGGTCGTACGAGCAGTACTTC,CASSPSLGRSYEQYF
TRBJ1-2,few,-,TRBV7-9,TGTGCCAGCAGCTTAGATGCGGGGTCCCACTATGGCTACACCTTC,CASSLDAGSHYGYTF
TRBJ2-2,-,TRBD1,TRBV18,TGTGCCAGCTCACCAATGGATCCGGGACAGGCGAACACCGGGGAGCTGTTTTTT,CASSPMDPGQANTGELFF
TRBJ2-3,-,-,TRBV6-2/TRBV6-3,TGTGCCAGCAGTAATACGGGGGATACGCAGTATTTT,CASSNTGDTQYF
TRBJ1-5,-,TRBD1,TRBV19,TGTGCCAGTAATTGGGGACAGTTTGATCAGCCCCAGCATTTT,CASNWGQFDQPQHF
TRBJ2-3,-,-,TRBV6-5,TGTGCCAGCAGTCGGACCCGGACAGATACGCAGTATTTT,CASSRTRTDTQYF
TRBJ2-3,-,TRBD1,TRBV27,TGTGCCAGCACCTTGGGACAGGGGGCATTGGATACGCAGTATTTT,CASTLGQGALDTQYF
TRBJ1-6,-,-,TRBV27,TGTGCCAGCAGACAAGGACAGACCTATAATTCACCCCTCCACTTT,CASRQGQTYNSPLHF
TRBJ2-2,-,-,TRBV3-1/TRBV3-2,TGTGCCAGCAGCCGTACACAGGGTCGGACCGGGGAGCTGTTTTTT,CASSRTQGRTGELFF
TRBJ2-3,-,-,TRBV10-3,TGTGCCATCAGTGAGTCGGTGGGGCCAGATACGCAGTATTTT,CAISESVGPDTQYF
TRBJ1-4,-,-,TRBV11-2,TGTGCCAGCAGCCAAATGGCGGAAAAACTGTTTTTT,CASSQMAEKLFF
TRBJ1-1,-,-,TRBV6-5,TGTGCCAGCAGTTTAGGTGGCTTACTGAACACTGAAGCTTTCTTT,CASSLGGLLNTEAFF
TRBJ2-7,-,-,TRBV30,TGTGCCTGGAGCGTGGGTATGACGGTCTCCCACGAGCAGTACTTC,CAWSVGMTVSHEQYF
TRBJ2-4,-,-,TRBV6-2/TRBV6-3,TGTGCCAGCAGTTACGGGGGAACGGCCAAAAACATTCAGTACTTC,CASSYGGTAKNIQYF
TRBJ2-5,-,TRBD2,TRBV4-2,TGTGCCAGCAGCCCCTGGACTAGCGGGGGGCCCGAGACCCAGTACTTC,CASSPWTSGGPETQYF
TRBJ1-5,-,-,TRBV27,TGTGCCAGCAGTGCCCACAGGGAACAGCCCCAGCATTTT,CASSAHREQPQHF
TRBJ1-2,-,TRBD1,TRBV4-2,TGTGCCAGCAGCCAAGATGAGGGGGCAGGGAAGGGCTACACCTTC,CASSQDEGAGKGYTF
TRBJ2-7,few,-,TRBV9,TGTGCCAGCAGCGTCTCTAGCTCCTACGAGCAGTACTTC,CASSVSSSYEQYF
TRBJ1-5,-,-,TRBV3-1/TRBV3-2,TGTGCCAGCAGTTCCGCAATGTGGGTTAATCAGCCCCAGCATTTT,CASSSAMWVNQPQHF
TRBJ1-6,-,-,TRBV25-1,TGTGCCAGCAGTGACTCTGGACCGAATTCACCCCTCCACTTT,CASSDSGPNSPLHF
TRBJ2-2,-,-,TRBV5-1,TGCGCCAGCAGCTCACAGGGACACCTGAACACCGGGGAGCTGTTTTTT,CASSSQGHLNTGELFF
TRBJ1-2,-,TRBD1,TRBV5-1,TGCGCCAGCAGCTCGGGACAGGGAGTCGACACCTTC,CASSSGQGVDTF
TRBJ1-4,once,-,TRBV4-3,TGCGCCAGCAGCCAAGCCCCTATATTAGGAGAAAAACTGTTTTTT,CASSQAPILGEKLFF
TRBJ1-1,-,-,TRBV27,TGTGCCAGCAGTTTATCAATGGGGACTGAAGCTTTCTTT,CASSLSMGTEAFF
TRBJ2-7,-,TRBD1,TRBV20-1,TGCAGTGCTAATGAACGGGACAGGTTATCCTACGAGCAGTACTTC,CSANERDRLSYEQYF
TRBJ2-3,-,-,TRBV11-1,TGTGCCAGCAGCTTAGGCAACACAGATACGCAGTATTTT,CASSLGNTDTQYF
TRBJ2-3,many,TRBD1,TRBV9,TGTGCCAGCAGCGTTGAGGGGGCCCCGGGAGATACGCAGTATTTT,CASSVEGAPGDTQYF
TRBJ1-2,-,TRBD1,TRBV12-3/TRBV12-4,TGTGCCAGCAGGCACAGGGGTGAGAATGGCTACACCTTC,CASRHRGENGYTF
TRBJ2-3,few,-,TRBV6-5,TGTGCCAGCAGTACCCAGTTGGACCGCACAGATACGCAGTATTTT,CASSTQLDRTDTQYF
TRBJ1-5,-,TRBD1,TRBV30,TGTGCCTGGAGTGAACAGGGGGCCGGACAGCCCCAGCATTTT,CAWSEQGAGQPQHF
TRBJ2-7,-,-,TRBV5-3,TGTGCCAGAAGCTTGCGGGAAGGGAATTCCTACGAGCAGTACTTC,CARSLREGNSYEQYF
TRBJ2-7,-,TRBD2,TRBV6-6,TGTGCCAGCAGTTATGAGGTAGCGGGGGGCGCCGAGCAGTACTTC,CASSYEVAGGAEQYF
TRBJ1-6,-,TRBD1,TRBV10-3,TGTGCCATCAGTGATGGGACAGGCCTCAATTCACCCCTCCACTTT,CAISDGTGLNSPLHF
TRBJ2-7,-,-,TRBV14,TGTGCCAGCAGCCAAGATTTCGGCCTCGCTTACGAGCAGTACTTC,CASSQDFGLAYEQYF
TRBJ2-5,-,-,TRBV21-1,TGTGCCAGCAGTCCCGAGCGCGGACAAGAGACCCAGTACTTC,CASSPERGQETQYF
TRBJ1-6,-,-,TRBV9,TGTGCCAGCAGCGTAGCACCCCTGAGCAGTGGTTCACCCCTCCACTTT,CASSVAPLSSGSPLHF
TRBJ1-4,-,TRBD1,TRBV3-1/TRBV3-2,TGTGCCAGCAGCCAAGGCAGGGGGGGAGAAAAACTGTTTTTT,CASSQGRGGEKLFF
TRBJ2-3,-,TRBD2,TRBV14,TGTGCCAGCAGCCAAGATCTTGCGGGGGAGCAGTATTTT,CASSQDLAGEQYF
TRBJ2-5,-,-,TRBV10-2,TGCGCCAGCAGTGAGTCGAGGGAGACCCAGTACTTC,CASSESRETQYF
TRBJ2-3,-,TRBD1,TRBV27,TGTGCCAGCAGTCTCGACAGGGGGAGGGGAAACACAGATACGCAGTATTTT,CASSLDRGRGNTDTQYF